This T cell receptor beta chain was captured in a study of T cell responses to AZD1222 COVID-19 vaccine. Study-wide points: Donors were mostly white British, more females; clonal diversity possibly underestimated. The study reported that nearly half of spike-specific TCRs target unmutated variant regions.

The table came from immunoSEQ multiplex PCR; TCRdb's copy has only in-frame clones and leaves some out. The sample consists of roughly 180,000 clones, about 93% of them appearing once. Worth noting for this clone: Its specificity is not known.

Germline CDR1 and CDR2: WSHSY and SAAADI. This CDR3 region has 16 residues. V was clipped by 6 bases and J by 3 bases; unmatched bases: 7. V and J are TRBV10-2 and TRBJ2-1; 11 nucleotides agree with TRBD2. Source: peripheral blood, taken 28 days after the second AZD1222 dose. The clonotype comes from an adult who received the AZD1222 COVID-19 vaccine. The CDR3 here is CASREGTSGIYNEQFF. The CDR3 nucleotides are TGCGCCAGCAGAGAAGGGACTAGCGGAATCTACAATGAGCAGTTCTTC.